This paragraph covers one T cell receptor beta chain sequence. Its antigen remains unknown. This specimen belongs to a study of beta chain features in type 1 diabetes. Study-wide context: Patients did not differ from healthy donors in age, gender or cell yield. General study findings and limits: For type 1 diabetes patients, VDJ junctions showed fewer insertions and more deletions. Relative to healthy donors, patients appeared to have naive, central memory and Treg TCRB repertoires that were more similar.

Every single donor gave one heparinised blood draw, and these averaged around 120 mL. Every isolated RNA sample was fully reverse transcribed, so sequencing captured expressed TCRB transcripts. Sequencing used immunoSEQ multiplex PCR; TCRdb keeps in-frame clones, though not all of them. The top ten clones hold roughly 0.94% of a sample with some 270,000 clones, approximately 8.1% of them seen once. Trimming cost V 3 bases and J 15 bases, with 12 bases left between them. The CDR3 has 11 residues. CDR1 is MNHNS, CDR2 SASEGT, per germline. The specimen was central memory CD4+ T cells from blood. The J gene is TRBJ2-1, the V gene TRBV6-1, with unresolved D. The receptor comes from a woman in her late teens or twenties in good health. CDR3 region: CASSEGRPLFF. The CDR3, as DNA: TGTGCCAGCAGTGAGGGCCGTCCACTGTTCTTC.